This T cell receptor beta chain was observed in a study of T cells after yellow fever vaccination. One entry per CDR3 protein, called by TCRdb with MiXCR from the 5' RACE reads. This sample has 500,000 to 650,000 distinct CDR3 sequences; around a sixth occur once, and the top ten carry roughly 17%. Germline V gene sequence: CDR1 MNHEY, CDR2 SVGEGT. V was trimmed by 2 bases and J by 6 bases, leaving 11 bases between them. The CDR3 has 14 residues. This clonotype was picked up a small number of times. Material: PBMCs, obtained 5 days after the first yellow fever vaccination. The sequence was collected from a man aged 18-30 years who received the YFV17D yellow fever vaccine. This rearrangement joins TRBV6-2 or TRBV6-3 to TRBJ2-1; TRBD2 might be the D (5 bases). CDR3 coding DNA: TGTGCCAGCAGTTACCCCGGCGCGGGCAATGAGCAGTTCTTC. Translation gives CASSYPGAGNEQFF.